One and the same sample provided the 2 T cell receptor beta chains below, sequenced in a study of blood T cell repertoires in COVID-19 (dated by TCRdb to about 2020). Library construction relied on the immunoSEQ multiplex PCR assay. The source is immuneACCESS, and TCRdb retained only in-frame sequences with V and J called. Part of the clones is not carried over; for the studies checked, unresolved V genes explain less than half of this, and the remainder is unexplained. A total of about 180,000 clones appear in this sample, approximately 80% of them only once. The ten largest clones add up to about 6.7% of the sample. Sequencing was done on a sample of peripheral blood. The receptors derive from a woman aged 40 to 55 with COVID-19, enrolled during active disease.

Of note for this clone: Other DNA sequences in the sample encode the same CDR3. The rearrangement joins TRBV2 to TRBJ2-3; D gene ambiguous. The V and J ends lost 8 bases and 3 bases respectively, with 12 bases between them. CDR1 and CDR2 from the germline V gene are SNHLY and FYNNEI. CDR3 size: 13 residues. The CDR3 DNA is TGTGCCAGCTCCTTAGCCGGGACAGATACGCAGTATTTT. This gives the protein CASSLAGTDTQYF.

The chain uses TRBV5-1 and TRBJ2-7, with D perhaps TRBD1 (5 bases). Trimming stripped 4 bases from V and 2 bases from J, with 13 bases between. The length of the CDR3 is 14 residues. The germline gives CDR1 SGHRS, CDR2 YFSETQ. The CDR3, as DNA: TGCGCCAGCAGCCCTAAAGACAGACCCTACGAGCAGTACTTC. Protein sequence: CASSPKDRPYEQYF. The whole variable domain, filled in from reference TRBV5-1 and TRBJ2-7, reads KAGVTQTPRYLIKTRGQQVTLSCSPISGHRSVSWYQQTPGQGLQFLFEYFSETQRNKGNFPGRFSGRQFSNSRSEMNVSTLELGDSALYLCASSPKDRPYEQYFGPGTRLTVT.